In this sample, the clone carrying this T cell receptor (beta chain) turned up a few times. The sample is drawn from a study of immune characterization of retroperitoneal liposarcoma. TCRdb redid the calling of the PCR reads with MiXCR, one entry per CDR3 protein. The sample has around 19,000 distinct CDR3 sequences, 35% to 40% seen once; the top ten hold 7.4%. V was pared by 0 bases and J by 3 bases, with 8 bases between. This CDR3 contains 14 residues. Germline CDR1 WNHNN, CDR2 SYGVQD (reference sequence). V usage is TRBV10-1 and J usage is TRBJ1-1; D unclear. The sequencing input was blood. The receptor's source is a male donor with retroperitoneal liposarcoma. The CDR3 is CASSESIGDTEAFF. CDR3 in DNA: TGCGCCAGCAGTGAGTCGATCGGGGACACTGAAGCTTTCTTT.